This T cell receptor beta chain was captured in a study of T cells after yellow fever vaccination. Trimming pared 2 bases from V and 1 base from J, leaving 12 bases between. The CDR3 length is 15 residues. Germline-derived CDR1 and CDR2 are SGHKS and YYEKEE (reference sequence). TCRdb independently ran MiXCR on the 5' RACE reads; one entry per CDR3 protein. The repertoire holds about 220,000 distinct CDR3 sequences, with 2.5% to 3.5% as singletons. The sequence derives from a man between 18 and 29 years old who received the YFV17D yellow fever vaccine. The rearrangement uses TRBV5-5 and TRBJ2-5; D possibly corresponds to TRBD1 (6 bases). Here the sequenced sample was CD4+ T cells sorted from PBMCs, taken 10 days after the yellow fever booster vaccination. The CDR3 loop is CASSFSRDIQETQYF. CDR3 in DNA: TGTGCCAGCAGCTTTTCCCGGGACATCCAAGAGACCCAGTACTTC.